What follows are 5 T cell receptor beta chains derived from one specimen sequenced in a study of tumor and adjacent non-tumor tissue in lung cancer. A modified ARM-PCR protocol with three rounds of nested PCR amplified TCRbeta. MiXCR, run by TCRdb on the multiplex PCR reads, gives a single entry per CDR3 protein. The sample lists 70,000 to 90,000 distinct CDR3 sequences; about three quarters were seen once. This sample's RNA came from whole unsorted tissue. Sequencing was performed on lung tumor tissue. These receptors originate from a woman aged 45-59 years with non-small cell lung cancer.

Details on this clonotype: Since a much larger clone is just one base distant, this may be a read error. The chain combines TRBV5-1 with TRBJ2-7; D is unresolved. The germline V gene encodes CDR1 SGHRS and CDR2 YFSETQ. The CDR3 covers 11 residues. CDR3 residues: CASSTNYEEYF. CDR3 nucleotides: TGCGCCAGCAGCACGAATTACGAGGAGTACTTC.

In regard to this clonotype: Sequence at one end of the junction differs from germline and may be a read error. The chain employs TRBV12-3 or TRBV12-4 and TRBJ2-4; D may be TRBD2 (5 bases). This CDR3 comprises 15 residues. CDR3 sequence (DNA): TGCGCCAGCAGTTTAGGAGCGGTAGACGGTGCGCCAATTCACTTC. This codes for CASSLGAVDGAPIHF.

A note on this clonotype: A single base separates this from a much larger clone, so it may be a read error. The rearrangement links TRBV28 to TRBJ1-1, with 9 bases aligning to TRBD1. This CDR3 comprises 13 residues. Germline V lookup: CDR1 MDHEN, CDR2 SYDVKM. Trimming removed 6 bases from V and 7 bases from J; junction bases left unmatched: 6. The CDR3: CASRATGGIEAFF. CDR3 DNA: TGTGCCAGCAGAGCCACAGGGGGCATTGAAGCTTTCTTT.

There are a few counts of this clonotype. This CDR3 is missing its conserved last phenylalanine or tryptophan, likely due to a read error. V and J are TRBV5-1 and TRBJ2-4; perhaps TRBD1 as D (6 bases). CDR3 length: 16 residues. V lost 4 bases and J lost 0, with 14 bases in between. Germline CDR1 is SGHRS and CDR2 is YFSETQ. The CDR3: CASSPGQVTAKNIQYL. CDR3 coding DNA: TGCGCCAGCAGCCCGGGACAAGTCACAGCCAAAAACATTCAGTACTTA.

Worth noting for this clonotype: Relative to the germline gene, one junction end is altered; a read error may explain this. This chain connects TRBV6-6 to TRBJ2-1; either TRBD1 or TRBD2 may fit D (5 bases each). Germline V lookup: CDR1 MNHNY, CDR2 SVGAGI (reference sequence). CDR3 size: 12 residues. The CDR3 DNA sequence: TGTGCCAGCAATTACGGGGCTATTGAGCAGTTCTTC. Residues: CASNYGAIEQFF.